One T cell receptor beta chain is described in this entry. These data belong to a study of T cell responses to AZD1222 COVID-19 vaccine. Profiled with immunoSEQ multiplex PCR; TCRdb holds only in-frame clones, not every one. The sample yields 150,000 to 170,000 clones, roughly nine tenths seen once. CDR3 size: 14 residues. The V segment lost 5 bases and the J segment 7 bases; nucleotides outside the gene matches: 8. From germline, CDR1 is SGHTA and CDR2 FQGNSA. The J gene is TRBJ2-3, the V gene TRBV7-2; 8 bases are a match to TRBD1. The source is an adult in good health. The sample in question was peripheral blood, obtained on day 0 of AZD1222 vaccination. The CDR3 region is CASSQTGATNTQYF. CDR3 bases: TGTGCCAGCAGCCAGACAGGGGCCACCAATACGCAGTATTTT.